These T cell receptor beta chains were read from a single sample in a study of blood T cell repertoires in COVID-19. The assay was immunoSEQ multiplex PCR, and TCRdb's table has in-frame clones only and misses some. This table holds about 69,000 clones, 80% to 85% found once. The sequencing sample was made of peripheral blood. Every receptor here comes from a human donor in a cohort sampled during active COVID-19. CDR3s leave out the opening cysteine and the closing phenylalanine or tryptophan.

CDR3 length | J gene | V gene | CDR3 protein
11 | TRBJ1-3 | TRBV4-1 | ASSQVVRNTIY
13 | TRBJ2-5 | TRBV7-3 | ASSLIPGGVETQY
13 | TRBJ1-6 | TRBV5-5 | ASSMWTGPNSPLH
12 | TRBJ1-3 | TRBV10-2 | ASGRGGSGNTIY
13 | TRBJ1-2 | TRBV6-6 | ASSYGDRTGGGYT
11 | TRBJ2-5 | TRBV5-6 | ASSFTRGETQY
12 | TRBJ2-3 | TRBV7-3 | ASSLRGVTDTQY
13 | TRBJ1-4 | TRBV5-1 | ASSVTGVGREKLF
11 | TRBJ2-1 | TRBV6-4 | ASRTGSYNEQF
15 | TRBJ2-2 | TRBV5-1 | ASSLYGGTIRTGELF
13 | TRBJ2-6 | TRBV14 | ASSLLNSGANVLT
14 | TRBJ1-6 | TRBV6-6 | ASSPGGPSYNSPLH
13 | TRBJ2-7 | TRBV19 | ASSIEAGATYEQY
11 | TRBJ1-5 | TRBV11-2 | ASSLARDQPQH
12 | TRBJ2-3 | TRBV11-1 | ASSADRGTDTQY
14 | TRBJ1-2 | TRBV6-1 | ASSGAPGQGKYGYT
15 | TRBJ2-1 | TRBV10-2 | ASSDRLAGDSYNEQF
11 | TRBJ1-1 | TRBV6-5 | ATQGMRNTEAF
12 | TRBJ2-3 | TRBV7-8 | ASSLEQSTDTQY
9 | TRBJ2-5 | TRBV20-1 | RPGGRETQY
9 | TRBJ2-5 | TRBV11-2 | ASSNIRTQY
14 | TRBJ1-6 | TRBV11-2 | ASSFSPDRGDSPLH
13 | TRBJ1-2 | TRBV7-6 | ASSLRDSRGFGYT
14 | TRBJ2-3 | TRBV7-6 | ASSLAGGSGGDTQY
10 | TRBJ2-7 | TRBV6-1 | ASSEVGDRAY
12 | TRBJ2-2 | TRBV6-5 | ASRDGQHTGELF
15 | TRBJ2-6 | TRBV5-5 | ASSWGTGSSGANVLT
12 | TRBJ1-4 | TRBV4-1 | ASSQGRGGEKLF
13 | TRBJ1-1 | TRBV15 | ATSRERGGNTEAF
13 | TRBJ2-3 | TRBV18 | ASSRDRPPGNTQY
15 | TRBJ2-7 | TRBV5-6 | ASSPKWRTGGSYEQY
13 | TRBJ2-1 | TRBV5-1 | ASSQGQGSYNEQF
11 | TRBJ1-4 | TRBV30 | AGGGRDNEKLF
13 | TRBJ2-2 | TRBV4-1 | ASSRQAKNTGELF
10 | TRBJ1-5 | TRBV6-2/TRBV6-3 | ASSYHPQPQH
12 | TRBJ1-5 | TRBV6-1 | ASRLGQGNQPQH
14 | TRBJ1-2 | TRBV5-1 | ASSPILQGAHYGYT
14 | TRBJ1-6 | TRBV9 | ASSEQGNPYNSPLH
13 | TRBJ1-5 | TRBV6-5 | ASRGNRGSNQPQH
13 | TRBJ2-1 | TRBV12-5 | ASGALTGRHNEQF